Only a few counts were recorded for the clone carrying this T cell receptor beta chain. This sample includes further DNA sequences coding for the same CDR3. Germline CDR1 and CDR2: SGDLS and YYNGEE. The CDR3 extends over 13 amino acids. V lost 2 bases and J lost 7, with 7 bases in between. The data stem from a study of blood T cell repertoires in COVID-19. Study-level information: Researchers got acute and convalescent COVID-19 samples from the United States, Italy and Spain. Sample material is recorded as cDNA or gDNA derived from T cells, B-cell-depleted T cells, or PBMCs.

Methods used by the authors: The authors estimated nucleated cell counts from reference gene primer amplification. Repertoires were generated with immunoSEQ multiplex PCR, while TCRdb's copy carries only in-frame clones and drops some. V, J and clone size are taken as reported in that table, and D and trimming were inferred from the DNA itself. The data show approximately 320,000 clones, 85% seen once. The source of this sequence is a human donor in a cohort sampled during active COVID-19. The chain uses TRBV9 and TRBJ1-6, with D hard to call. Sequenced sample: peripheral blood. DNA for the CDR3: TGTGCCAGCAGCGTGACGGGGAATTCACCCCTCCACTTT. It is translated as CASSVTGNSPLHF.